This TCR beta chain was retrieved from a study of tissue T cells after allogeneic stem cell transplantation. Broader study findings: TCR repertoires tracked anatomic similarity, regardless of disease or transplant status. Blood and spleen captured only part of the tissue TCR repertoire.

This clone qualifies as medium-sized. Its antigen remains unknown. Mouse names are used for the genes. The CDR3 end falls 1 residue outside the read, so it is completed with the germline J gene. Only in-frame clones appear in the TCRdb table, and some are missing; sequencing was by immunoSEQ multiplex PCR. The data hold roughly 4,700 clones, with less than 40% observed a single time. CDR1 NSHNY and CDR2 SYGAGN come from the germline V gene. The V end was cut by 5 bases, the J end by 0 bases, with 3 bases between. This CDR3 has 12 residues. Stated time point: mouse harvest day 14 after allogeneic transplant. Mouse grafts combined 10^7 T-cell-depleted bone marrow cells with 10^6 splenic CD5+ T cells. Tissues came from B6→BALB/c major-mismatch GVHD mice at day 7 or 14.

Material for sequencing was skin. The receptor's source is a female BALB/c mouse given C57BL/6 T cells with graft-versus-host disease after an allogeneic hematopoietic cell transplant. The J gene is TRBJ1-3, the V gene TRBV13-1; the D is unclear. The DNA read from the CDR3 is TGTGCCAGCAGGAATTCTGGAAATACGCTCTAT. Its protein is CASRNSGNTLY. In full, the CDR3 reads CASRNSGNTLYF.